This T cell receptor (beta chain) is drawn from a study of Graves' ophthalmopathy and Graves' hyperthyroidism. Notes on the study in general: Its predictions of ophthalmopathy progression gave the model 55% to 71% sensitivity and 72% to 85% specificity.

Worth noting for this clonotype: What it binds is unknown.

The CDR3 runs 14 residues. The V end lost 1 base, the J end lost 8 bases, and 12 bases lay between the germline ends. Germline V gene lookup returns CDR1 SGHKS and CDR2 YYEKEE (reference sequence). The TCR beta CDR3 regions underwent amplification from RNA transcripts. HTBI primers were used in a first-round RT-PCR, which preceded a second-round multiplex PCR. TCRdb reanalysed the multiplex PCR reads using MiXCR and keeps one entry per CDR3 protein. The sample lists about 740,000 distinct CDR3 sequences; about 44% were seen once. Ophthalmopathy in the donors was of moderate-to-severe activity, with CAS ≥3, NOSPECS ≥4 and duration under 3 months.

The chain couples TRBV5-5 to TRBJ1-4; D unresolved. Sequenced sample: peripheral blood. This clonotype was sampled from an adult man with Graves' ophthalmopathy. The CDR3 protein is CASSLRPREEKLFF. The CDR3 coding sequence is TGTGCCAGCAGCTTGCGACCGAGAGAGGAAAAACTGTTTTTT. Full variable domain (missing parts from reference TRBV5-5 and TRBJ1-4): DAGVTQSPTHLIKTRGQQVTLRCSPISGHKSVSWYQQVLGQGPQFIFQYYEKEERGRGNFPDRFSARQFPNYSSELNVNALLLGDSALYLCASSLRPREEKLFFGSGTQLSVL.